Sequencing of this TCR beta chain was carried out in a study of CD8 T cells in Susac syndrome. The RNA input was about 0.5 to 1 ug, and it was reverse transcribed with random hexamers. TCRdb passed the immunoSEQ multiplex PCR reads through MiXCR, listing each CDR3 protein once. The table lists under 200,000 distinct CDR3 sequences, roughly nine tenths of them singletons. Broader study findings: The study recognized that the number of individuals in its TCR sequencing and HLA analysis was relatively small.

Sequencing of TCR beta was undertaken in CD8+ and CD4+ T cells derived from blood. Isolation of CD8+ and CD4+ T cells was performed negatively, whereas enrichment of TEMRA cells was done by FACS. This clonotype was recorded only once. Its antigen is not identified. Germline CDR1 reads LNHDA; CDR2 reads SQIVND (reference sequence). V lost 3 bases and J lost 6; bases outside the gene matches: 7. The CDR3 is made up of 16 amino acids. This receptor was obtained from a human donor with Susac syndrome. Sample: CD4+ T cells from PBMCs. The chain is built from TRBV19 and TRBJ1-6; 8 bases map to TRBD1. The CDR3 nucleotides read TGTGCCAGTAGTATGAGCCCCGGACAGGGTAATTCACCCCTCCACTTT. The encoded protein is CASSMSPGQGNSPLHF.